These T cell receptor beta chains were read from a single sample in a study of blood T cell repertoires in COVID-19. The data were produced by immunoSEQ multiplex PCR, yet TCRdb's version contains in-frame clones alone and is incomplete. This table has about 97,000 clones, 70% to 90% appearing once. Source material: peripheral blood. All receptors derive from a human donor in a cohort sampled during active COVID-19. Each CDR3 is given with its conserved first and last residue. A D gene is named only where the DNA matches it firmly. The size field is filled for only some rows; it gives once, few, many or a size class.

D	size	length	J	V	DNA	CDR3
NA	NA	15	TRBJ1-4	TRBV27	TGTGCCAGCAGTTCCCCAGGGGCGGCTCCGGAAAAACTGTTTTTT	CASSSPGAAPEKLFF
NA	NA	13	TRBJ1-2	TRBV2	TGTGCCAGCAGTCCAGCTGAAGCGTTTGGCTACACCTTC	CASSPAEAFGYTF
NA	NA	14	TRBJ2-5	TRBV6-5	TGTGCCAGCAAGGTCCTCCAAGAGACCCAGGGCCAGTACTTC	CASKVLQETQGQYF
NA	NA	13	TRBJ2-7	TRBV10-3	TGTGCCATCAGGTTGCAGGAGGCCTACGAGCAGTACTTC	CAIRLQEAYEQYF
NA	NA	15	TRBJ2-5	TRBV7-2	TGTGCCAGCAGCTTAGGGTGGGGCGGCCAAGAGACCCAGTACTTC	CASSLGWGGQETQYF
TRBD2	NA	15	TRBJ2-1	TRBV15	TGTGCCACCAGCAGAGGACTAGCGGGACTCAATGAGCAGTTCTTC	CATSRGLAGLNEQFF
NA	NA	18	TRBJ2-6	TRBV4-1	TGCGCCAGCAGCCAAGATCAGCAGGCTTACTCTGGGGCCAACGTCCTGACTTTC	CASSQDQQAYSGANVLTF
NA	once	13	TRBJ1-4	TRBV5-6	TGTGCCAGCAGCTTGTGGCAGGGTGGGAAACTGTTTTTT	CASSLWQGGKLFF
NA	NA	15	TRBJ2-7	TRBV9	TGTGCCAGCAGCGTAGAGGGCGGAGGCACCTACGAGCAGTACTTC	CASSVEGGGTYEQYF
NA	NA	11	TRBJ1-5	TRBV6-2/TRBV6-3	TGTGCCAGCAGCCCCGGTGTGTCCCAGCATTTT	CASSPGVSQHF
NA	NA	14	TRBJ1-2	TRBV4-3	TGCGCCAGCAGCCAACTTATCCGGGAAGGCGGCTACACCTTC	CASSQLIREGGYTF
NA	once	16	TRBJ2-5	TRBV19	TGTGCCAGTAGTCCTCCCTTGACTTTCGACCGGGAGACCCAGTACTTC	CASSPPLTFDRETQYF
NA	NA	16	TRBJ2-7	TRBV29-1	TGCAGCGTTGAAGGAGGGGCGCAGGGGCCCCCCTACGAGCAGTACTTC	CSVEGGAQGPPYEQYF
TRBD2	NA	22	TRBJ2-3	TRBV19	TGTGCCAGTAGTATTGGTATGGGAAGACTAGCGGGAATCTCGGGAGGCACAGATACGCAGTATTTT	CASSIGMGRLAGISGGTDTQYF
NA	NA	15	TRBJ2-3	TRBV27	TGTGCCAGCAGTTTAACCGGGTGGCGCACAGATACGCAGTATTTT	CASSLTGWRTDTQYF
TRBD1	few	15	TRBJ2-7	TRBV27	TGTGCCAGCAGTACACGGACAGGGGTTGCCTACGAGCAGTACTTC	CASSTRTGVAYEQYF
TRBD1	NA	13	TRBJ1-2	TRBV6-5	TGTGCCAGCAGCCCCGACAGGGACTATGGCTACACCTTC	CASSPDRDYGYTF
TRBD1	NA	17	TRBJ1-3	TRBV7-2	TGTGCCAGCAGCTCACCGGGACAGTCGAGCTCTGGAAACACCATATATTTT	CASSSPGQSSSGNTIYF
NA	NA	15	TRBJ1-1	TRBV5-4	TGTGCCAGCAGCTTCATCAGGGTGACGCACACTGAAGCTTTCTTT	CASSFIRVTHTEAFF
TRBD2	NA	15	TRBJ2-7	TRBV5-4	TGTGCCAGCAGCGCCTCAGGACTAGCGGACTACGAGCAGTACTTC	CASSASGLADYEQYF
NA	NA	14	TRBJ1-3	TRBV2	TGTGCCAGCAGTGAAATTCGGGTCCGAAACACCATATATTTT	CASSEIRVRNTIYF
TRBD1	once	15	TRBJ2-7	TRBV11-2	TGTGCCAGCAGCCCCCTTGGGACAGGGACCTACGAGCAGTACTTC	CASSPLGTGTYEQYF
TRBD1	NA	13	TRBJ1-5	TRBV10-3	TGTGCCATACAGGGGATCGTCGGGCAGCCCCAGCATTTT	CAIQGIVGQPQHF
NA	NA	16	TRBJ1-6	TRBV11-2	TGTGCCAGCAGCTTTGTTAGACGAAGCGGGGATTCACCCCTCCACTTT	CASSFVRRSGDSPLHF
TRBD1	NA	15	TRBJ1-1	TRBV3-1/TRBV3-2	TGTGCCAGCAGCCCGCGGGACAGTCGGAACACTGAAGCTTTCTTT	CASSPRDSRNTEAFF
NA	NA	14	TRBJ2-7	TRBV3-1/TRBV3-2	TGTGCCAGCAGCCAAGTTCGGGGACTCGGCGAGCAGTACTTC	CASSQVRGLGEQYF
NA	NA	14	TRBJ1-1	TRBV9	TGTGCCAGCAGCGTATCGGGGTCCCGACAAGAAGCTTTCTTT	CASSVSGSRQEAFF
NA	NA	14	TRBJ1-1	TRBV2	TGTGCCAGCAGTGGGTCCAGAGGGTACACTGAAGCTTTCTTT	CASSGSRGYTEAFF
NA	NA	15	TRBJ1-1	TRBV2	TGTGCCAGCAGTGAAGGTCGACAATGGAACACTGAAGCTTTCTTT	CASSEGRQWNTEAFF
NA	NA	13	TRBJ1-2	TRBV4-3	TGCGCCAGCAGTCCCGACACCTTATATGGCTACACCTTC	CASSPDTLYGYTF
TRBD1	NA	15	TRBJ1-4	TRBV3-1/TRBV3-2	TGTGCCAGCAGCCAAGCGGGACAGGGGCAAGAAAAACTGTTTTTT	CASSQAGQGQEKLFF
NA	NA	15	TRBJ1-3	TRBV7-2	TGTGTCAGCAGCTATACACCGGGGTCTGGAAACACCATATATTTT	CVSSYTPGSGNTIYF
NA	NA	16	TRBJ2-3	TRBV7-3	TGTGCCAGCAGCTTAAGTGCCTTGGGCGGGGCAGATACGCAGTATTTT	CASSLSALGGADTQYF
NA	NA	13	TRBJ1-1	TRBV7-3	TGTGCCAGCAGGGAAAACCCGGGGGCTGAAGCTTTCTTT	CASRENPGAEAFF
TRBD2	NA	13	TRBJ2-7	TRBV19	TGTGCCAGTAGCCCCAGGACTAGCGGCGAGCAGTACTTC	CASSPRTSGEQYF
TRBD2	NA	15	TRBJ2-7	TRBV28	TGTGCCAGCAGCCGCCCCGGGGGGGTGGGTGAGAAGCAGTACTTC	CASSRPGGVGEKQYF
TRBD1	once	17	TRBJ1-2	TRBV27	TGTGCCAGCAGTCCTCGACAATCCCCTGACAGGGTATATGGCTACACCTTC	CASSPRQSPDRVYGYTF